This entry lists 20 T cell receptor beta chains sequenced from one sample in a study of memory CD4+ T cells and cytomegalovirus serostatus. The assay was immunoSEQ multiplex PCR, and TCRdb's table has in-frame clones only and misses some. The table has approximately 63,000 clones, around 81% seen once. Single viable CD3+CD4+CD8-CD45RO+ cells were sorted as the memory CD4+ T cells. Source material: memory CD4+ T cells from blood. The receptors were gathered from an adult in good health and CMV-seronegative. Some clones in this sample may be carry-over from other donors' samples.

This clone was seen just once. The CDR3 loop is CASSPTTTGELFF. The DNA of the CDR3 is TGTGCCAGCTCACCAACTACCACCGGGGAGCTGTTTTTT. The gene calls are TRBV18 and TRBJ2-2; D is undetermined. The CDR3 spans 13 residues. Trimming stripped 2 bases from V and 4 bases from J, with 5 bases between. From germline, CDR1 is KGHSH and CDR2 LQKENI.

The genes are TRBV5-1 and TRBJ2-7; 8 bases fit TRBD1. J gave up 3 bases and V 4 bases, and 6 bases lay outside the gene matches. The V gene's germline CDR1 is SGHRS and CDR2 YFSETQ. The CDR3 consists of 14 residues. CDR3 sequence: CASSPGQGIYEQYF. DNA for the CDR3: TGCGCCAGCAGCCCAGGACAGGGCATCTACGAGCAGTACTTC.

The rearrangement uses TRBV7-9 and TRBJ1-6; 9 nucleotides line up with TRBD1. J lost 8 bases, V lost 4 bases, and 9 bases had no gene match. The CDR3 extends over 16 amino acids. Germline V gene lookup returns CDR1 SEHNR and CDR2 FQNEAQ (reference sequence). DNA of the CDR3: TGTGCCAGCAGCTCCAAAGGGACAGGGTTGGATTCACCCCTCCACTTT. This translates into CASSSKGTGLDSPLHF.

The CDR3 region has the DNA TGTGCCTGGAGTCCATATACAGCAGAAGCTTTCTTT. Residues: CAWSPYTAEAFF. This chain links TRBV30 with TRBJ1-1, with D hard to call. CDR1 and CDR2 from the germline V gene are GTSNPN and SVGIG (reference sequence). V gave up 2 bases and J gave up 8 bases, with 12 bases separating them. The CDR3 totals 12 residues.

The chain is built from TRBV7-8 and TRBJ1-5; D remains unclear. V lost 8 bases, J lost 1 base, and 18 bases lay in between. This CDR3 contains 16 residues. CDR1 and CDR2 (germline): SGHVS, FQNEAQ. The CDR3 spells CASPMDRHRSNQPQHF. In DNA form, the CDR3 reads TGTGCCAGCCCTATGGACCGACACCGGAGCAATCAGCCCCAGCATTTT.

CDR3 sequence reads: CASSVALGDSGAFWYNEQFF. DNA of the CDR3: TGTGCCAGCAGCGTAGCTCTAGGAGACTCCGGTGCCTTTTGGTACAATGAGCAGTTCTTC. V gene TRBV9 combines with J gene TRBJ2-1; D is undetermined. With 0 bases removed from V and 4 bases from J, the gap between germline ends came to 26 bases. The CDR3 sequence is 20 residues long. Per germline, CDR1 SGDLS and CDR2 YYNGEE.

The rearrangement links TRBV7-9 to TRBJ2-7; D perhaps matches TRBD2 (6 bases). V lost 0 bases to trimming and J lost 4 bases, with 10 bases between them. The CDR3 runs 14 residues. Germline CDR1 SEHNR, CDR2 FQNEAQ (reference sequence). DNA of the CDR3: TGTGCCAGCAGCTTAGCGGCTAGCGAGTACGAGCAGTACTTC. Its protein is CASSLAASEYEQYF.

The chain couples TRBV4-2 to TRBJ2-3, with a tentative D call TRBD2 (5 bases). V was cut by 0 bases and J by 2 bases, with 24 bases left in between. From germline, CDR1 is LGHNA and CDR2 YNFKEQ. The CDR3 has 20 amino acids. The chain's CDR3 is CASSQEVLISASLTTDTQYF. The CDR3 DNA reads as TGTGCCAGCAGCCAAGAAGTTTTGATATCAGCTAGCTTAACCACAGATACGCAGTATTTT.

J is TRBJ2-1 and V is TRBV6-1, with no clear D. Germline-derived CDR1 and CDR2 are MNHNS and SASEGT. Trimming cost V 4 bases and J 8 bases, with 12 bases left between them. The CDR3 length is 13 residues. The CDR3 nucleotides read TGTGCCAGCAGTGTCGCCAGGCGGCATGAGCAGTTCTTC. Its translation is CASSVARRHEQFF.

J is TRBJ2-7 and V is TRBV7-2; D is possibly TRBD2 (6 bases). V shed 1 base and J shed 6 bases, with 10 bases lying between them. CDR3 length equals 13 residues. CDR1 is SGHTA, CDR2 FQGNSA, per germline. CDR3 region: CASSLERAGEQYF. The CDR3 coding sequence is TGTGCCAGCAGCTTAGAGCGGGCGGGCGAGCAGTACTTC.

The chain joins TRBV30 to TRBJ2-2, with D hard to call. Trimming took 4 bases from V and 3 from J, leaving 15 bases between them. This CDR3 has 15 residues. Germline V gene data show CDR1 as GTSNPN and CDR2 as SVGIG (reference sequence). The CDR3 region has the DNA TGTGCCTGGACAAACACTTTGTCTCACACCGGGGAGCTGTTTTTT. Translating it yields CAWTNTLSHTGELFF.

The gene calls are TRBV4-1 and TRBJ1-4; no reliable D call. Trimming pared 6 bases from V and 6 bases from J, leaving 14 bases between. Germline lookup yields CDR1 MGHRA and CDR2 YSYEKL. The CDR3 consists of 14 residues. The CDR3 sequence is CASSWATSDEKLFF. In DNA form, the CDR3 reads TGCGCCAGCAGTTGGGCGACAAGCGATGAAAAACTGTTTTTT.

V and J are TRBV10-2 and TRBJ2-4; TRBD2 is a possible D gene (6 bases). V shed 1 base and J shed 1 base, with 11 bases lying between them. This CDR3 has 16 amino acids. Germline V lookup: CDR1 WSHSY, CDR2 SAAADI. CDR3 in amino acids: CASSEWGDSAKNIQYF. DNA for the CDR3: TGCGCCAGCAGTGAGTGGGGGGACTCGGCCAAAAACATTCAGTACTTC.

The V and J genes are TRBV7-2 and TRBJ1-1; D call uncertain. The CDR3 sequence is 13 residues long. Per germline, CDR1 SGHTA and CDR2 FQGNSA. Trimming cost V 5 bases and J 2 bases, with 9 bases left between them. The CDR3 spells CASSPLINTEAFF. In DNA, the CDR3 is TGTGCCAGCAGCCCTCTGATAAACACTGAAGCTTTCTTT.

This chain links TRBV7-9 with TRBJ1-1; D uncertain. Germline lookup yields CDR1 SEHNR and CDR2 FQNEAQ (reference sequence). This CDR3 is built from 13 residues. The ends were cut back, 0 bases at V and 9 bases at J, with 11 bases in the middle. The CDR3 region is CASSLASKQKAFF. As DNA, the CDR3 is TGTGCCAGCAGCTTAGCGTCGAAACAGAAAGCTTTCTTT.

The sample holds a few counts of this clone. In nucleotides, the CDR3 is TGTGCCAGCATCAACCCCAGGGCCCCCTACGAGCAGTACTTC. The encoded protein is CASINPRAPYEQYF. This rearrangement joins TRBV2 to TRBJ2-7, with D tentatively TRBD1 (5 bases). The CDR3 covers 14 residues. CDR1 is SNHLY, CDR2 FYNNEI, per germline. V was clipped by 7 bases and J by 2 bases, with 15 bases between them.

The J gene is TRBJ1-2, the V gene TRBV5-1, with D hard to call. Germline V gene data show CDR1 as SGHRS and CDR2 as YFSETQ. This CDR3 region has 13 residues. V dropped 0 bases and J dropped 7 bases, with 10 bases sitting between them. CDR3 region: CASSLDLGGGYTF. In nucleotides, the CDR3 is TGCGCCAGCAGCTTGGATTTGGGCGGTGGCTACACCTTC.

The rearrangement uses TRBV29-1 and TRBJ1-2; TRBD1 matches 9 bases. V trimming: 3 bases; J trimming: 0 bases; junction bases outside the gene matches: 5. This CDR3 has 15 amino acids. Looked up from germline, CDR1 is SQVTM and CDR2 is ANQGSEA. CDR3 bases: TGCAGCGTTGAGGACAGGGGCCGTTCTAACTATGGCTACACCTTC. Protein: CSVEDRGRSNYGYTF.

This chain links TRBV29-1 with TRBJ1-1, with TRBD1 as a possible D gene (6 bases). This CDR3 contains 13 residues. Germline loops: CDR1 SQVTM, CDR2 ANQGSEA. V lost 4 bases and J lost 5, with 14 bases in between. Here the CDR3 reads CSVVPGRGTEAFF. For the CDR3, the DNA is TGCAGCGTTGTTCCGGGGAGGGGGACTGAAGCTTTCTTT.

This clone was recorded once. V usage is TRBV4-3 and J usage is TRBJ1-1; tentatively, D is TRBD1 (5 bases). V lost 0 bases, J lost 9 bases, and 20 bases lay in between. The CDR3 has 16 amino acids. CDR1 and CDR2 (germline): LGHNA, YSLEER. In DNA, the CDR3 is TGCGCCAGCAGCCAAGATGAGCCCTACGGGGCGACGAAAGCTTTCTTT. Its protein is CASSQDEPYGATKAFF.